This TCR beta chain stems from a study of shared clonotypes between healthy human individuals. Looking at the study overall: The donors, two women and a few men, were aged 18 to 49.

The V gene end was trimmed by 4 bases and the J gene end by 6 bases; junction bases not matched to a gene: 8. CDR3 length: 14 residues. Germline V gene sequence: CDR1 SGHRS, CDR2 YFSETQ. Donors had no recently reported acute infections or vaccinations and were HIV-negative. Using immunoSEQ multiplex PCR, the repertoire was profiled, and TCRdb retains in-frame clones only, with some absent. This sample has roughly 1,100,000 clones, with around four fifths found just once. This sequence was found in a man aged 18 to 30 in good health. Sequenced input: memory CD4+ T cells sorted from blood. Subset described: CD45RA-negative fraction. The chain has TRBV5-1 and TRBJ2-7; 9 bases line up with TRBD1. The CDR3 coding sequence is TGCGCCAGCAGCCTTAGGACAGGGGTCGGCGAGCAGTACTTC. Amino acid sequence: CASSLRTGVGEQYF.